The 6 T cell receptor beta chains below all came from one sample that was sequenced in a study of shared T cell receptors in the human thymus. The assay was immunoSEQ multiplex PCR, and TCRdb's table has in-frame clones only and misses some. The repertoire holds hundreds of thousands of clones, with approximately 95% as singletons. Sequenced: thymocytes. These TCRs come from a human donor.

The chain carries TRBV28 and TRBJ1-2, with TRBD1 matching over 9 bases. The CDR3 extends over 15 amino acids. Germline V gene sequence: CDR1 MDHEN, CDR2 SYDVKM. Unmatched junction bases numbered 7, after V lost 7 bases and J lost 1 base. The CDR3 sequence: CASTTGTGNNYGYTF. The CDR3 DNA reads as TGTGCCAGCACCACCGGGACAGGGAATAACTATGGCTACACCTTC.

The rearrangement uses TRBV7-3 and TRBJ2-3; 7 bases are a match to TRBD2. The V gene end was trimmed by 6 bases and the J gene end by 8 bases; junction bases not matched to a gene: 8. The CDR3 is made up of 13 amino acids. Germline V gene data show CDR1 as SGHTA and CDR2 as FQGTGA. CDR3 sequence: CASSRPGEGTQYF. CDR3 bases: TGTGCCAGCAGTCGCCCGGGGGAGGGTACGCAGTATTTT.

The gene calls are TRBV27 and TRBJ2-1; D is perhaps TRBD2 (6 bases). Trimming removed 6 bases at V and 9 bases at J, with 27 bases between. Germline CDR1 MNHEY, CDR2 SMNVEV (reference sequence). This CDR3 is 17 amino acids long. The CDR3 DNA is TGTGCCAGCAGCCTCCCTCTGCCAGCGGGCCCCTTGATTGAGCAGTTCTTC. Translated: CASSLPLPAGPLIEQFF.

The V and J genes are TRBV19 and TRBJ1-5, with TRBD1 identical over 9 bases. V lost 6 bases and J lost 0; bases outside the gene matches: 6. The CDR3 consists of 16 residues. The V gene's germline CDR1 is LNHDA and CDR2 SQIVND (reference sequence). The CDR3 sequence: CASSPRDRVSNQPQHF. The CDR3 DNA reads TGTGCCAGTAGCCCCCGGGACAGGGTTAGCAATCAGCCCCAGCATTTT.

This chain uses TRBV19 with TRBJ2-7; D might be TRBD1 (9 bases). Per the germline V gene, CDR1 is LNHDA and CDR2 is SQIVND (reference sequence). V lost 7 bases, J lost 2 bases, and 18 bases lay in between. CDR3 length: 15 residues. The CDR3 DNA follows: TGTGCCAGTAAGGTTAGCGGGACAGGGACCTACGAGCAGTACTTC. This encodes CASKVSGTGTYEQYF.

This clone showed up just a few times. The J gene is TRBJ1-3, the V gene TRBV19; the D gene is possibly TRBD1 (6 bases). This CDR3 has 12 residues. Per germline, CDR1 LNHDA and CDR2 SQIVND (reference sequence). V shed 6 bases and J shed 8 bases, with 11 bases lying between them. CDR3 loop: CASRDSRDTIYF. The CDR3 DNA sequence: TGTGCCAGTAGGGACAGCCGCGACACCATATATTTT.